The 4 T cell receptor beta chains presented below share a single source sample, sequenced in a study of OX40 agonist ivuxolimab in advanced cancers. Method: immunoSEQ multiplex PCR; TCRdb's copy keeps in-frame clones and lacks some. The sample contains 35,000 to 50,000 clones, around nine tenths of which appear only once. Specimen: CD4+ or CD8+ T cells sorted from blood, collected in a trial of the OX40 agonist ivuxolimab. These receptor sequences come from an adult with an advanced solid tumor such as melanoma, head and neck, liver or kidney cancer.

The chain carries TRBV19 and TRBJ2-7; D may be TRBD1 or TRBD2 (5 bases each). From germline, CDR1 is LNHDA and CDR2 SQIVND (reference sequence). This CDR3 region has 14 residues. The ends were cut back, 5 bases at V and 5 bases at J, with 16 bases in the middle. The CDR3 loop reads CASSVGPPRDEQYF. DNA of the CDR3: TGTGCCAGTAGTGTGGGACCCCCTCGGGACGAGCAGTACTTC.

This sequence joins TRBV6-5 and TRBJ2-5; D tentatively fits TRBD1 or TRBD2 (6 bases each). There are 14 residues in the CDR3. The germline V gene has CDR1 MNHEY and CDR2 SVGAGI. The V and J ends lost 5 bases and 2 bases respectively, with 12 bases between them. Here the CDR3 DNA reads TGTGCCAGCAGTCCCTGGGGGGCACAAGAGACCCAGTACTTC. This sequence encodes CASSPWGAQETQYF.

The chain employs TRBV28 and TRBJ1-5, with D uncertain. This CDR3 comprises 16 residues. V was clipped by 2 bases and J by 6 bases, with 17 bases between them. Per germline, CDR1 MDHEN and CDR2 SYDVKM. The CDR3 region has the DNA TGTGCCAGCAGTTTAGGCCCGGGAGCCAAAGGTCAGCCCCAGCATTTT. Its protein product is CASSLGPGAKGQPQHF.

The chain combines TRBV9 with TRBJ2-7; D gene ambiguous. V was pared by 4 bases and J by 3 bases, with 11 bases between. This CDR3 region has 13 residues. The germline gives CDR1 SGDLS, CDR2 YYNGEE. In nucleotides, the CDR3 is TGTGCCAGCAGCCCTCGGGCCTACTACGAGCAGTACTTC. Translating gives CASSPRAYYEQYF. Based on the CDR3 plus reference TRBV9 and TRBJ2-7, the full variable domain is DSGVTQTPKHLITATGQRVTLRCSPRSGDLSVYWYQQSLDQGLQFLIQYYNGEERAKGNILERFSAQQFPDLHSELNLSSLELGDSALYFCASSPRAYYEQYFGPGTRLTVT.